These T cell receptor beta chains were read from a single sample in a study of T cells in Graves' hyperthyroidism and ophthalmopathy. TCRdb re-derived calls from the multiplex PCR reads in MiXCR, one entry per CDR3 protein. The table shows under 700,000 distinct CDR3 sequences, with about 45% occurring only once. The material sequenced was peripheral blood or thyroid tissue (not recorded which). Every receptor here comes from a woman between 18 and 29 years old with Graves' hyperthyroidism. CDR3s include the opening cysteine and the closing phenylalanine or tryptophan. The order of the fields is J gene, D gene, clone size, V gene, CDR3 protein, CDR3 DNA. A D gene is named only where the DNA matches it firmly. Some rows have no size entry. The others give once, few or many, or a class for an expanded clone.

TRBJ1-1 | TRBD1 | - | TRBV25-1 | CASGNRGIAEAFF | TGTGCCAGCGGGAACAGGGGAATTGCTGAAGCTTTCTTT
TRBJ1-5 | - | many | TRBV7-6 | CASSSPNQPQHF | TGTGCCAGCAGCTCCCCTAATCAGCCCCAGCATTTT
TRBJ2-7 | - | few | TRBV19 | CASSIGGLSYEQYF | TGTGCCAGTAGTATCGGGGGCCTCTCCTACGAGCAGTACTTC
TRBJ1-1 | TRBD1 | - | TRBV11-3 | CASSLGQGGGTEAFF | TGTGCCAGCAGCTTGGGACAGGGGGGAGGCACTGAAGCTTTCTTT
TRBJ2-1 | TRBD1 | - | TRBV2 | CASNRGYNEQFF | TGTGCCAGCAACAGGGGCTACAATGAGCAGTTCTTC
TRBJ1-5 | TRBD1 | - | TRBV20-1 | CSATGGANQPQHF | TGCAGTGCCACAGGGGGTGCCAATCAGCCCCAGCATTTT
TRBJ1-4 | - | many | TRBV7-9 | CASSLAIGRANEKLFF | TGTGCCAGCAGCTTAGCCATTGGACGTGCTAATGAAAAACTGTTTTTT
TRBJ2-7 | TRBD2 | few | TRBV9 | CASSHNREDMHYEQYF | TGTGCCAGCAGTCATAACCGGGAGGACATGCACTACGAGCAGTACTTC
TRBJ1-1 | - | many | TRBV29-1 | CSVERGIDTEAFF | TGCAGCGTTGAGCGGGGGATTGACACTGAAGCTTTCTTT
TRBJ1-4 | - | many | TRBV24-1 | CATSDFKHQPEKLFF | TGTGCCACCAGTGATTTTAAACATCAACCTGAAAAACTGTTTTTT
TRBJ2-7 | - | - | TRBV7-7 | CASSPGDGPYEQYF | TGTGCTAGCAGCCCAGGGGACGGGCCCTACGAGCAGTACTTC
TRBJ2-5 | TRBD2 | few | TRBV7-3 | CASSSKRGTTDKETQYF | TGTGCCAGCAGCTCGAAACGCGGGACTACGGATAAAGAGACCCAGTACTTC
TRBJ1-6 | - | - | TRBV20-1 | CSARKHGKENSPLHF | TGCAGTGCTAGAAAACACGGAAAGGAAAATTCACCCCTCCACTTT
TRBJ2-7 | TRBD1 | many | TRBV9 | CASSAGQHYEQYF | TGTGCCAGCAGCGCGGGACAGCACTACGAGCAGTACTTC
TRBJ1-1 | TRBD1 | - | TRBV10-3 | CAISARQGRDTEAFF | TGTGCCATCAGTGCGAGACAGGGGAGGGACACTGAAGCTTTCTTT
TRBJ2-5 | TRBD2 | - | TRBV10-3 | CAIRTSVEGAAQETQYF | TGTGCCATCAGGACTAGCGTTGAAGGGGCAGCACAAGAGACCCAGTACTTC
TRBJ1-4 | TRBD1 | - | TRBV15 | CATSSEDRGGEKLFF | TGTGCCACCAGCAGCGAGGACAGGGGCGGTGAAAAACTGTTTTTT
TRBJ1-4 | TRBD1 | - | TRBV20-1 | CSVPTGQSEKLFF | TGCAGTGTCCCGACAGGGCAGTCCGAAAAACTGTTTTTT
TRBJ2-7 | TRBD1 | - | TRBV7-9 | CASSLGAGGFSYEQYF | TGTGCCAGCAGCTTAGGGGCAGGGGGTTTTTCCTACGAGCAGTACTTC
TRBJ1-2 | TRBD1 | - | TRBV29-1 | CSVEDRGRSGYTF | TGCAGCGTTGAGGACAGGGGACGTTCTGGCTACACCTTC
TRBJ2-7 | - | - | TRBV10-3 | CASLHGYEQYF | TGTGCCAGCCTCCATGGCTACGAGCAGTACTTC
TRBJ2-7 | - | - | TRBV20-1 | CSASPAGSLYEQYF | TGCAGTGCTTCTCCGGCTGGGAGCCTCTACGAGCAGTACTTC
TRBJ1-1 | - | few | TRBV5-1 | CASSRIGNTEAFF | TGCGCCAGCAGCAGGATCGGAAACACTGAAGCTTTCTTT
TRBJ2-5 | TRBD2 | many | TRBV6-6 | CASSSMTSGSSETQYF | TGTGCCAGCAGTTCCATGACTAGCGGGAGCTCGGAGACCCAGTACTTC
TRBJ1-4 | TRBD1 | - | TRBV9 | CASSGAGTDEKLFF | TGTGCCAGCAGCGGGGCCGGGACAGATGAAAAACTGTTTTTT
TRBJ2-6 | - | - | TRBV7-9 | CASSLPTVFSGANVLTF | TGTGCCAGCAGCCTACCGACAGTTTTCTCTGGGGCCAACGTCCTGACTTTC
TRBJ2-7 | - | many | TRBV10-3 | CAISEAIAYHEQYF | TGTGCCATCAGTGAGGCCATAGCGTACCACGAGCAGTACTTC
TRBJ2-2 | - | - | TRBV7-7 | CASSPAGRNTGELFF | TGTGCTAGCAGCCCCGCCGGGAGGAACACCGGGGAGCTGTTTTTT
TRBJ1-6 | - | - | TRBV12-3/TRBV12-4 | CASSTSGRDYNSPLHF | TGTGCCAGCAGCACTTCCGGACGAGATTATAATTCACCCCTCCACTTT
TRBJ1-1 | TRBD1 | - | TRBV10-3 | CAISEDRGSTEAFF | TGTGCCATCAGTGAAGACAGGGGAAGCACTGAAGCTTTCTTT
TRBJ2-6 | - | - | TRBV10-3 | CAISGGRGDNVLTF | TGTGCCATCAGTGGGGGCAGGGGGGACAACGTCCTGACTTTC
TRBJ1-5 | - | few | TRBV5-5 | CASSADAGNQPQHF | TGTGCCAGCAGCGCGGATGCGGGCAATCAGCCCCAGCATTTT